The 5 T cell receptor beta chains given below trace back to one sample, sequenced in a study of T-cell memory formation after mild COVID-19. From the 5' RACE reads, TCRdb called clonotypes with MiXCR, one entry per CDR3 protein. The repertoire has 470,000 or so distinct CDR3 sequences, around 19% of them found once; the top ten carry around 9.2%. Material: PBMCs or a T cell subset sorted from them (not recorded which). These receptors came from an adult woman who had mild COVID-19 (a few samples of this study predate the infection). Cell type and time point are not known.

The table lists this clonotype with a count of one. The V call is TRBV18, the J call TRBJ2-3; D not resolved. Germline CDR1 KGHSH, CDR2 LQKENI. Trimming left V 2 bases short and J 4 bases short, with 7 bases between. The CDR3 covers 13 residues. CDR3 sequence (DNA): TGTGCCAGCTCACCAGGTGTCCCAGATACGCAGTATTTT. Residues: CASSPGVPDTQYF.

The gene calls are TRBV5-8 and TRBJ1-1; D unresolved. Per the germline V gene, CDR1 is SGHTS and CDR2 is YDEGEE. Trimming removed 4 bases from V and 2 bases from J, with 9 bases in between. The CDR3 has 13 residues. CDR3 residues: CASSIRPNTEAFF. The CDR3 bases are TGTGCCAGCAGCATCCGACCAAACACTGAAGCTTTCTTT.

This clonotype was observed a handful of times. This chain uses TRBV13 with TRBJ1-6; D may be TRBD1 (6 bases). Germline-derived CDR1 and CDR2 are PRHDT and FYEKMQ (reference sequence). This CDR3 has 14 residues. The V gene lost 6 bases and the J gene lost 10 bases, with 16 bases spanning the gap. This CDR3 reads CASSYRVPGSPLHF. The CDR3 DNA reads as TGTGCCAGCAGTTACAGGGTACCTGGCTCACCCCTCCACTTT. The whole variable domain, filled in from reference TRBV13 and TRBJ1-6, reads AAGVIQSPRHLIKEKRETATLKCYPIPRHDTVYWYQQGPGQDPQFLISFYEKMQSDKGSIPDRFSAQQFSDYHSELNMSSLELGDSALYFCASSYRVPGSPLHFGNGTRLTVT.

This clonotype has more than one count but fewer than ten. The chain combines TRBV29-1 with TRBJ2-7, with 7 bases aligning to TRBD1. The V segment lost 0 bases and the J segment 3 bases; nucleotides outside the gene matches: 5. The CDR3 runs 14 residues. Germline-derived CDR1 and CDR2 are SQVTM and ANQGSEA. The chain's CDR3 is CSVEENRGHYEQYF. In nucleotides, the CDR3 is TGCAGCGTTGAAGAAAACAGGGGACACTACGAGCAGTACTTC.

The CDR3 loop is CASSYTGGAEAFF. The CDR3 DNA reads TGTGCCAGCAGCTATACAGGCGGGGCTGAAGCTTTCTTT. V gene TRBV11-3 combines with J gene TRBJ1-1; possibly TRBD1 for D (5 bases). The CDR3 is 13 residues long. Germline V CDR1 and CDR2: SGHNT, YENEEA. Between the trimmed V and J ends, which lost 4 bases and 6 bases, there was a span of 12 bases.